The sample holds one count of the clone carrying this T cell receptor (beta chain). V dropped 4 bases and J dropped 7; count of bases not matched to a gene: 4. The CDR3 spans 14 residues. Germline V gene lookup returns CDR1 MNHEY and CDR2 SVGAGI. These data are taken from a study of blood T cell repertoires in COVID-19. For the study at large: Donors in the United States, Italy and Spain gave samples during acute or convalescent COVID-19. PBMCs, B-cell-depleted T cells, or T cells provided the cDNA or gDNA that made up the material.

In the original workflow: Nucleated cell counts were estimated from reference gene primer amplification. The repertoire was sequenced with immunoSEQ multiplex PCR; TCRdb's copy has only in-frame clones and lacks some. V and J calls and clone size come straight from that table; D and trimming were deduced from the DNA. The sample yields a few hundred thousand clones, about 87% seen once. Sequencing used peripheral blood. The clonotype comes from a woman between 50 and 59 years old with acute or convalescent COVID-19. The chain couples TRBV6-5 to TRBJ1-6; TRBD1 matches 7 bases. CDR3 amino acids: CASSSDRSNSPLHF. The CDR3 coding sequence is TGTGCCAGCAGTTCGGACAGGTCGAATTCACCCCTCCACTTT.